This paragraph covers one T cell receptor beta chain sequence. The antigen it recognizes is unknown. Base qualities are not recorded, but no much larger clone differs from it by a single base. Library creation used the immunoSEQ multiplex PCR assay. TCRdb holds this immuneACCESS table with in-frame rearrangements only. Some clones are missing; in checked studies, unresolved V genes explain under half, and the rest has no known cause. Within this sample are 150,000 to 200,000 clones, with 75% to 95% of them counted one time only. About 1.6% of the sample is held by the ten biggest clonotypes. The CDR3 measures 15 amino acids from cysteine to phenylalanine. Here the CDR3 DNA is all that survives: 45 bases in frame from base 1. For this chain, trimming is 0 bases at the V end and 5 bases at the J end, and the number of junction bases without a gene match is 4. CDR1 is given as SGHRS and CDR2 as YFSETQ, both from the germline V gene.

This sample was taken from a study of control samples from healthy donors and cancer patients (dated by TCRdb to the early 2020s). The clonotype was recovered from a woman aged 25 to 39 in good health. The sample was blood. The chain employs TRBV5-1 and TRBJ2-5; TRBD1 lines up with 10 middle nucleotides. The nucleotides read TGCGCCAGCAGCTTGGGACAGGGGGCGAGGGAGACCCAGTACTTC. This sequence encodes CASSLGQGARETQYF.